The clone carrying this TCR beta chain has more than one count but fewer than ten. Its antigen is still unknown. The sample originates from a study of identical twins. Findings and caveats of the study: Carriage of fewer insertions was seen in abundant cord blood beta clonotypes, whereas memory repertoires showed none. The study found weaker excess twin sharing in beta out-of-frame sequences.

The CDR3 loop spans 13 amino acids. Looked up from germline, CDR1 is GTSNPN and CDR2 is SVGIG (reference sequence). With 1 base removed from V and 3 bases from J, the gap between germline ends came to 10 bases. TCRdb re-called the 5' RACE reads through MiXCR, storing one row per CDR3 protein. The sample lists 700,000 or so distinct CDR3 sequences, roughly 8% occurring once. These data were also reused for a study on yellow fever vaccine responses in identical twins.

The genes are TRBV30 and TRBJ2-7, with no clear D. This sequence originates from a woman between 18 and 30 years old in good health. Sequenced sample: PBMCs. Written as DNA, the CDR3 is TGTGCCTGGAGTGGATGGGTAAGCTACGAGCAGTACTTC. Residues: CAWSGWVSYEQYF.